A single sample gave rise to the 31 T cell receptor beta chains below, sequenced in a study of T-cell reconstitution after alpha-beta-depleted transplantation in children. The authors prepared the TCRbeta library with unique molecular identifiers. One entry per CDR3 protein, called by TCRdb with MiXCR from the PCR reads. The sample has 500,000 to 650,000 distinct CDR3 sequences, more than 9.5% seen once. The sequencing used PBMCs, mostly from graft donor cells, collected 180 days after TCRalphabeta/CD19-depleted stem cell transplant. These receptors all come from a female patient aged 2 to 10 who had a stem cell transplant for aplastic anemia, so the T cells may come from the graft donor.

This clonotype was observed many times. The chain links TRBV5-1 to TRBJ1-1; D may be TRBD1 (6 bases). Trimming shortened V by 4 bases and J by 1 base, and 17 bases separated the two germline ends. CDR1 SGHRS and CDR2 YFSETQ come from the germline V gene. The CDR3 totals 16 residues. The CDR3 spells CASSPRTVGQNTEAFF. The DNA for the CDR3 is TGCGCCAGCAGCCCACGGACAGTAGGACAGAACACTGAAGCTTTCTTT. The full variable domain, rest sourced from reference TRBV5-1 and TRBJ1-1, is KAGVTQTPRYLIKTRGQQVTLSCSPISGHRSVSWYQQTPGQGLQFLFEYFSETQRNKGNFPGRFSGRQFSNSRSEMNVSTLELGDSALYLCASSPRTVGQNTEAFFGQGTRLTVV.

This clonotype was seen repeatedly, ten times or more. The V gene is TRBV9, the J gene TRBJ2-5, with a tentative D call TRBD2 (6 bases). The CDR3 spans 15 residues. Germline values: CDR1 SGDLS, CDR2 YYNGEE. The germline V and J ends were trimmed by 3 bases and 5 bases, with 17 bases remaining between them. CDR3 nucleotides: TGTGCCAGCAGCGGTACCGGGGAGGCCTTGGAGACCCAGTACTTC. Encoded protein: CASSGTGEALETQYF.

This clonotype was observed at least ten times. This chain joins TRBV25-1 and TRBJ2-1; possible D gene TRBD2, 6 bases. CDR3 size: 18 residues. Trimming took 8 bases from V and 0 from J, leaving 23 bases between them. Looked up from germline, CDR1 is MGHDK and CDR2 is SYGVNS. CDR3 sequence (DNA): TGTGCCAGCTCTCAGTCCTGGTGGGGACTCAGCTCCTACAATGAGCAGTTCTTC. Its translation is CASSQSWWGLSSYNEQFF. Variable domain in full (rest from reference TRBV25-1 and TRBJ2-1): EADIYQTPRYLVIGTGKKITLECSQTMGHDKMYWYQQDPGMELHLIHYSYGVNSTEKGDLSSESTVSRIRTEHFPLTLESARPSHTSQYLCASSQSWWGLSSYNEQFFGPGTRLTVL.

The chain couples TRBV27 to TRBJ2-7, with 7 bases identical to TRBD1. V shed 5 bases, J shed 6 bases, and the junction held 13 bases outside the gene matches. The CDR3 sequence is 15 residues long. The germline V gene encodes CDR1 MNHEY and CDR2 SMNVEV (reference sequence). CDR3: CASSPRYDRVGEQYF. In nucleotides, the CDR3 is TGTGCCAGCAGTCCGAGATACGACAGGGTAGGCGAGCAGTACTTC.

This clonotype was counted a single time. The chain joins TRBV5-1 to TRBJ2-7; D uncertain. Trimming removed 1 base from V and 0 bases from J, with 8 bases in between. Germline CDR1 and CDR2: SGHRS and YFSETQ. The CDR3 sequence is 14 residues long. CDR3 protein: CASSLYQSSYEQYF. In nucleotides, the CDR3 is TGCGCCAGCAGCTTGTATCAAAGCTCCTACGAGCAGTACTTC.

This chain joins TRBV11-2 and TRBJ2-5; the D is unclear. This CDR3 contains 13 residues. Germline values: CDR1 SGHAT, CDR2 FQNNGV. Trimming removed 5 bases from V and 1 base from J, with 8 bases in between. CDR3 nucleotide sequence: TGTGCCAGCAGCCGGGTCAGCCAAGAGACCCAGTACTTC. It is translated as CASSRVSQETQYF.

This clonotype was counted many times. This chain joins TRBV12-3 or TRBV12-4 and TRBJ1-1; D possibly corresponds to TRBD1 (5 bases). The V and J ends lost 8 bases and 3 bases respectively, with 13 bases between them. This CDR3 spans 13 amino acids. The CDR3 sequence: CASRGLGDTEAFF. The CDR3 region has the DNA TGTGCCAGCCGCGGACTGGGGGACACTGAAGCTTTCTTT.

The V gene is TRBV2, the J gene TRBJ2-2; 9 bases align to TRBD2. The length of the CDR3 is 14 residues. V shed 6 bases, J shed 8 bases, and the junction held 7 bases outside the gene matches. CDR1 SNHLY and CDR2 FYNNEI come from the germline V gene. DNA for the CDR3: TGTGCCAGCAGAGCGGGAGGCGTATCGGGGGAGCTGTTTTTT. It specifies CASRAGGVSGELFF.

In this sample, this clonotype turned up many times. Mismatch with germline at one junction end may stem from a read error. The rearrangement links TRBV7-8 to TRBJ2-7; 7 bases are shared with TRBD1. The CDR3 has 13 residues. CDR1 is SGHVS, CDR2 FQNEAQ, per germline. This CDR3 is CASSSGTDYEQYF. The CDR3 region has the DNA TGTGCCAGTAGCTCCGGGACAGACTACGAGCAGTACTTC.

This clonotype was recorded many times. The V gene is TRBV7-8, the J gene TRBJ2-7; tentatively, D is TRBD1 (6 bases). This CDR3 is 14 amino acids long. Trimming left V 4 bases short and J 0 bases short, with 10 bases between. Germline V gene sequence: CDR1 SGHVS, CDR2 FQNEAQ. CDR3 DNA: TGTGCCAGCAGCTCAGTGGACAGCTCCTACGAGCAGTACGTC. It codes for CASSSVDSSYEQYV.

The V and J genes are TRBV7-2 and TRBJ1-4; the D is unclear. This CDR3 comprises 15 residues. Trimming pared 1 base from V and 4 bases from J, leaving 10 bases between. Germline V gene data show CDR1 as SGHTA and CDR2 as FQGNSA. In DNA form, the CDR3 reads TGTGCCAGCAGCTTAGGGCCGGGAGTTAATGAAAAACTGTTTTTT. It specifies CASSLGPGVNEKLFF.

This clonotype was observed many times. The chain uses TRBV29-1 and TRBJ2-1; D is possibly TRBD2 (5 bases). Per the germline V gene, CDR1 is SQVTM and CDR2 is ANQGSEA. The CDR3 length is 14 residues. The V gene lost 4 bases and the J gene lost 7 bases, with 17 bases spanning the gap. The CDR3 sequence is CSVVLAQTGNEQFF. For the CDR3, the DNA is TGCAGCGTTGTTTTGGCCCAGACGGGAAATGAGCAGTTCTTC.

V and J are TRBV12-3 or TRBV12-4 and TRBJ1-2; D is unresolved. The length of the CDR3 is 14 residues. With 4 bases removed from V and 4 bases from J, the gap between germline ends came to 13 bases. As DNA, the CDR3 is TGTGCCAGCAGTTACAAGCAGCCTCTCTATGGCTACACCTTC. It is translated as CASSYKQPLYGYTF.

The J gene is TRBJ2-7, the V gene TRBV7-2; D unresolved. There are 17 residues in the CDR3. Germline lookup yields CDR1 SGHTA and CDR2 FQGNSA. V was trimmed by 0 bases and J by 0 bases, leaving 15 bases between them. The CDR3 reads CASSLALLVGNSYEQYF. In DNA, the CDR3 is TGTGCCAGCAGCTTAGCGCTGCTAGTCGGCAACTCCTACGAGCAGTACTTC.

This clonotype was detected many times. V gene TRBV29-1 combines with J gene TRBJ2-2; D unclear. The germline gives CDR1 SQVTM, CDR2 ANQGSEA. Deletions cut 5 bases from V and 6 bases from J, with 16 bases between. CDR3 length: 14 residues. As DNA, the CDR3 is TGCAGCGTTCCCGGATCGAGAGCTGCCGGGGAGCTGTTTTTT. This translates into CSVPGSRAAGELFF.

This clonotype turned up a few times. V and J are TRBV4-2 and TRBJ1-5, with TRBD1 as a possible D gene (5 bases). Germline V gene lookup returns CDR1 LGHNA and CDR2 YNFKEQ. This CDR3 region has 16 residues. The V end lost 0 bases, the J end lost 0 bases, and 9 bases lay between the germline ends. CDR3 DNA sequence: TGTGCCAGCAGCCAAGAATCAGGGTATAGCAATCAGCCCCAGCATTTT. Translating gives CASSQESGYSNQPQHF.

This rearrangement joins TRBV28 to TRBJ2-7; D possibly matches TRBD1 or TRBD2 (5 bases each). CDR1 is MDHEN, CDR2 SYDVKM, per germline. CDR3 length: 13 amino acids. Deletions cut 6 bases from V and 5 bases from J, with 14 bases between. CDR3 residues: CASRGTALHEQYF. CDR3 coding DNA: TGTGCCAGCAGGGGGACCGCCCTACACGAGCAGTACTTC.

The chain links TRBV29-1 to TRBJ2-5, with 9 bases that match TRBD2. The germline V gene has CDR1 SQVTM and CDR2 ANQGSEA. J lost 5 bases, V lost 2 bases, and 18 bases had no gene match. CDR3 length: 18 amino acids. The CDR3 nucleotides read TGCAGCGTTGAATTCTCGTCTCATCGAGCGGGGGGCCTCGAGACCCAGTACTTC. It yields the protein CSVEFSSHRAGGLETQYF. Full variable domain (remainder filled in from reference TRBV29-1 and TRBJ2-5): SAVISQKPSRDICQRGTSLTIQCQVDSQVTMMFWYRQQPGQSLTLIATANQGSEATYESGFVIDKFPISRPNLTFSTLTVSNMSPEDSSIYLCSVEFSSHRAGGLETQYFGPGTRLLVL.

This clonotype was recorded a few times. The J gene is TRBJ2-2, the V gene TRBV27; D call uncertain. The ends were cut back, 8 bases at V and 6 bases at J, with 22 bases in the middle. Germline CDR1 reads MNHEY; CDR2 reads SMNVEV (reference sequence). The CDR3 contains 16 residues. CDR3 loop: CASRTLGPLSAGELFF. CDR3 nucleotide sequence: TGTGCCAGCCGGACGCTCGGCCCCTTGAGCGCCGGGGAGCTGTTTTTT.

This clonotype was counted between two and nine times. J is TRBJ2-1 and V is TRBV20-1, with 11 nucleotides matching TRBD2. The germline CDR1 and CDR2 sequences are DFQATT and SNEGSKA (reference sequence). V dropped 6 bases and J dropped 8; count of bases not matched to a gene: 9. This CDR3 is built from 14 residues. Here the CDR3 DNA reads TGCAGTGCGCAGACTAGCGGGAAGGGAGATGAGCAGTTCTTC. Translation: CSAQTSGKGDEQFF.

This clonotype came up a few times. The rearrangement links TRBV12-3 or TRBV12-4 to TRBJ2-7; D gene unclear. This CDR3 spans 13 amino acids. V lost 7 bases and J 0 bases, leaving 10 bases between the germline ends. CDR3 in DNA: TGTGCCAGCAAGATATGGAGCTCCTACGAGCAGTACTTC. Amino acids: CASKIWSSYEQYF.

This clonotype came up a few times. CDR3 protein: CASSRTDGDRGEKLFF. The CDR3 DNA reads TGTGCCAGCAGCCGGACCGACGGTGACAGGGGGGAAAAACTGTTTTTT. The rearrangement uses TRBV5-6 and TRBJ1-4; 9 nucleotides agree with TRBD1. Germline V CDR1 and CDR2: SGHDT, YYEEEE. The CDR3 is 16 amino acids. Trimming took 4 bases from V and 8 from J; bases not matched to a gene: 12.

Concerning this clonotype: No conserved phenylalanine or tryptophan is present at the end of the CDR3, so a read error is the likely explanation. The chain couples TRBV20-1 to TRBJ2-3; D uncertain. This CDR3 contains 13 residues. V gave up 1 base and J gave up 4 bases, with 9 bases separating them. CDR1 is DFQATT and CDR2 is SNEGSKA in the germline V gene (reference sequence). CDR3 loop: CSARGQIADTQYS. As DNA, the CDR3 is TGCAGTGCTAGAGGGCAGATCGCAGATACGCAGTATTCT.

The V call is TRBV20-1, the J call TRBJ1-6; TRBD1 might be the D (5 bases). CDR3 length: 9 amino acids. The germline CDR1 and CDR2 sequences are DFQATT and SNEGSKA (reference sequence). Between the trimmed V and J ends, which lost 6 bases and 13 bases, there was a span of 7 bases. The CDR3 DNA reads TGCAGTGCCGGGGGGCCCCTCCACTTT. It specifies CSAGGPLHF.

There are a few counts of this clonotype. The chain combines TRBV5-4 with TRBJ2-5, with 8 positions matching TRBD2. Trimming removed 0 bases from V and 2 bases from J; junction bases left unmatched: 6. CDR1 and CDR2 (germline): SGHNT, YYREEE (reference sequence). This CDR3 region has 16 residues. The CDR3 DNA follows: TGTGCCAGCAGCTTGGTTGGAGCGGGAGCTCAAGAGACCCAGTACTTC. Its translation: CASSLVGAGAQETQYF.

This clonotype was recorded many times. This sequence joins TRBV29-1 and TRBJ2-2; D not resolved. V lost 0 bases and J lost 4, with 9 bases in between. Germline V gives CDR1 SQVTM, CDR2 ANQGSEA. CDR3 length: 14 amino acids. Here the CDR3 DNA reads TGCAGCGTTGAAGATCTTACCTCCACCGGGGAGCTGTTTTTT. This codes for CSVEDLTSTGELFF.

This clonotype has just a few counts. CDR3 protein: CSAPTDMNTEAFF. CDR3 DNA sequence: TGCAGTGCTCCGACGGACATGAACACTGAAGCTTTCTTT. The V call is TRBV20-1, the J call TRBJ1-1; D may be TRBD1 (5 bases). The CDR3 is made up of 13 amino acids. Germline CDR1 and CDR2: DFQATT and SNEGSKA (reference sequence). With 5 bases removed from V and 0 bases from J, the gap between germline ends came to 10 bases.

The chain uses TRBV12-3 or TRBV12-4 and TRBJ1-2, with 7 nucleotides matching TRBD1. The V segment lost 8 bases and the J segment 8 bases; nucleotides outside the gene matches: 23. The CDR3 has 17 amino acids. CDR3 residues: CASLGRGGLTNGGGYTF. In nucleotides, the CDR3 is TGTGCCAGCCTAGGCAGAGGGGGCTTAACCAACGGAGGAGGCTACACCTTC.

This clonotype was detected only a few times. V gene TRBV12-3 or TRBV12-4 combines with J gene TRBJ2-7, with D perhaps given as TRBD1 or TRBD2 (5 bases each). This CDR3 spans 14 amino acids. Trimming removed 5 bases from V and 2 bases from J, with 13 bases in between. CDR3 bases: TGTGCCAGCAGTGTGGGACGTGAACCCTACGAGCAGTACGTC. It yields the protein CASSVGREPYEQYV.

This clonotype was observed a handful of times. The CDR3 loop reads CASGTQETQYF. CDR3 sequence (DNA): TGCGCCAGCGGGACTCAAGAGACCCAGTACTTC. The V and J genes are TRBV5-1 and TRBJ2-5; a possible D gene is TRBD2 (6 bases). This CDR3 is 11 amino acids long. Germline CDR1 reads SGHRS; CDR2 reads YFSETQ. V was pared by 7 bases and J by 2 bases, with 6 bases between.

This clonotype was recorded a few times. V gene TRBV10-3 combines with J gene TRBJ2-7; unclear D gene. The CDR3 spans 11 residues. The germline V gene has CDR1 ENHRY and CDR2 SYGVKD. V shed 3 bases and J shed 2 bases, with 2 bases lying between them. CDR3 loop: CAISDAYEQYV. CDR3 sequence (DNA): TGTGCCATCAGTGATGCCTACGAGCAGTACGTC.